Listed below are T cell receptor beta chains from one sample, sequenced in a study of blood T cell repertoires in COVID-19. Method: immunoSEQ multiplex PCR; TCRdb's copy keeps in-frame clones and lacks some. Of approximately 100,000 clones listed, 84% are singletons. The sequenced material came from peripheral blood. The receptor source for this set is a man aged 60 to 75 with acute or convalescent COVID-19. The CDR3 runs from the conserved cysteine through the conserved F or W. Each record gives: V gene, D gene, clone size, J gene, CDR3 DNA, CDR3 protein. D genes are given only for firm matches. A row's size may be missing; if present it is once, few, many or a size class.

TRBV5-1	.	.	TRBJ2-1	TGCGCCAGCAGCTTGGGGAGCTCCTACAATGAGCAGTTCTTC	CASSLGSSYNEQFF
TRBV10-2	.	.	TRBJ2-3	TGCGCCAGCAGTGTCGCCGCGCCAGATACGCAGTATTTT	CASSVAAPDTQYF
TRBV5-5	.	.	TRBJ1-6	TGTGCCAGCAGTCCCGACATCTCCTATAATTCACCCCTCCACTTT	CASSPDISYNSPLHF
TRBV29-1	TRBD1	.	TRBJ1-1	TGCAGCGTTGAAGGTTCGGGACAGGGAGGCACTGAAGCTTTCTTT	CSVEGSGQGGTEAFF
TRBV6-6	.	.	TRBJ1-2	TGTGCCAGCAGAGACGACATAGAGGGTCATGGCTACACCTTC	CASRDDIEGHGYTF
TRBV5-1	.	.	TRBJ1-2	TGCGCCAGCAGCCTGGGGGGGACAAGTGCTAACTATGGCTACACCTTC	CASSLGGTSANYGYTF
TRBV10-2	.	.	TRBJ1-1	TGCGCCAGTGGGCGGGGTCCGTCGGGCACTGAAGCTTTCTTT	CASGRGPSGTEAFF
TRBV27	.	few	TRBJ1-1	TGTGCCAGCAGTGTGACAGCACGATGGGACACTGAAGCTTTCTTT	CASSVTARWDTEAFF
TRBV24-1	.	.	TRBJ2-3	TGTGCCACCAGTGACAGGACAGCCGAGAGCACAGATACGCAGTATTTT	CATSDRTAESTDTQYF
TRBV6-5	.	.	TRBJ1-1	TGTGCCAGCAGTTACCTGGGAGGCACCACTGAAGCTTTCTTT	CASSYLGGTTEAFF
TRBV9	.	.	TRBJ2-5	TGTGCCAGCAGCGTAGCTGGGGCACAGTGGGAGACCCAGTACTTC	CASSVAGAQWETQYF
TRBV18	.	.	TRBJ1-6	TGTGCCAGCTCACCCGAGGAAGGGGTCGTTTTACCCCTCCACTTT	CASSPEEGVVLPLHF
TRBV5-6	TRBD1	.	TRBJ2-7	TGTGCCAGCCTCATATACGGACAGGGGGCCCTAGGATTCGGCGAGCAGTACTTC	CASLIYGQGALGFGEQYF
TRBV19	TRBD1	.	TRBJ1-6	TGTGCCAGTAGTGGCAACAGGGGGCTAGTTTCACCCCTCCACTTT	CASSGNRGLVSPLHF